The clone carrying this T cell receptor (beta chain) turned up a few times. In the original processing: The authors estimated nucleated cell counts from reference gene primer amplification. Libraries were prepared by immunoSEQ multiplex PCR; TCRdb keeps only in-frame clonotypes and omits some of them. D and trimming come from the DNA, and the V and J calls and clone size come from that table. Of roughly 50,000 clones detected, more than 80% appear once; the ten largest clones hold approximately 6.5%. The sample comes from a study of blood T cell repertoires in COVID-19. This CDR3 contains 16 residues. V shed 5 bases and J shed 1 base, with 16 bases lying between them. CDR1 is SGHTA, CDR2 FQGTGA, per germline.

Sequenced input: peripheral blood. This chain joins TRBV7-3 and TRBJ2-3; D might be TRBD1 (5 bases). The source is a man between 60 and 75 years old with acute or convalescent COVID-19. The CDR3 loop is CASSPGLGRGTDTQYF. The CDR3, as DNA: TGTGCCAGCAGCCCTGGGCTCGGCAGGGGCACAGATACGCAGTATTTT.